These 32 T cell receptor beta chains were sequenced from one sample in a study of cytomegalovirus exposure and HLA in healthy donors. PCR involved 60 Vbeta and 13 Jbeta primers. TCRdb's table, derived via immunoSEQ multiplex PCR, lists solely in-frame clones and lacks some. This sample has 90,000 to 110,000 clones, with about 86% found just once. Sequenced input: PBMCs. Receptor source: a woman aged 25-40 years in good health and CMV-seronegative.

The CDR3 reads CASSMSQGTAFF. The CDR3 nucleotides are TGTGCCAGTAGTATGAGCCAGGGAACGGCTTTCTTT. The rearrangement joins TRBV19 to TRBJ1-1; possible D gene TRBD1, 5 bases. The CDR3 is 12 residues long. In germline, CDR1 is LNHDA, CDR2 SQIVND (reference sequence). V lost 3 bases, J lost 11 bases, and 13 bases lay in between.

This chain uses TRBV2 with TRBJ1-4; D perhaps matches TRBD1 (6 bases). This CDR3 has 18 amino acids. Between the trimmed V and J ends, which lost 9 bases and 0 bases, there was a span of 23 bases. Germline V gene lookup returns CDR1 SNHLY and CDR2 FYNNEI. The CDR3 nucleotides read TGTGCCAGAGCTTTGACAGGTGCCGGTGTTGCAACTAATGAAAAACTGTTTTTT. Residues: CARALTGAGVATNEKLFF.

The rearrangement uses TRBV11-3 and TRBJ2-1; 13 bases fit TRBD2. The trim removed 1 base at V and 0 bases at J, leaving 6 bases unmatched. Germline V gives CDR1 SGHNT, CDR2 YENEEA. CDR3 size: 19 residues. The CDR3 region has the DNA TGTGCCAGCAGCTTAGGCGGACTAGCGGGAGTAGGCTCCTACAATGAGCAGTTCTTC. Protein product: CASSLGGLAGVGSYNEQFF.

The rearrangement uses TRBV19 and TRBJ2-5; the D gene is possibly TRBD2 (6 bases). The tail of the sequence fits TRBJ2-7 better, so the J call may be wrong. Germline V CDR1 and CDR2: LNHDA, SQIVND (reference sequence). The CDR3 is 15 residues long. This CDR3 reads CASSIGGGTGYEQYF. For the CDR3, the DNA is TGTGCCAGTAGTATAGGGGGCGGGACGGGTTACGAGCAGTACTTC.

The V gene is TRBV2, the J gene TRBJ2-1; 9 bases match TRBD1. CDR3 size: 15 residues. V lost 4 bases, J lost 2 bases, and 3 bases stayed unmatched. The germline V gene has CDR1 SNHLY and CDR2 FYNNEI. The CDR3 nucleotides read TGTGCCAGCAGTGCAACAGGGGGCCCCTACAATGAGCAGTTCTTC. Translated: CASSATGGPYNEQFF. Using reference TRBV2 and TRBJ2-1 for the parts outside the CDR3, the full variable domain is EPEVTQTPSHQVTQMGQEVILRCVPISNHLYFYWYRQILGQKVEFLVSFYNNEISEKSEIFDDQFSVERPDGSNFTLKIRSTKLEDSAMYFCASSATGGPYNEQFFGPGTRLTVL.

The chain couples TRBV6-1 to TRBJ1-4; D ambiguous. V lost 6 bases to trimming and J lost 2 bases, with 10 bases between them. Germline assignment: CDR1 MNHNS and CDR2 SASEGT. The CDR3 extends over 14 amino acids. CDR3 DNA: TGTGCCAGCAGGGCAGCGTCGACTAATGAAAAACTGTTTTTT. Amino acids: CASRAASTNEKLFF.

This chain joins TRBV27 and TRBJ2-4; maybe TRBD1 (5 bases). This CDR3 comprises 15 residues. V lost 0 bases, J lost 3 bases, and 9 bases lay in between. Germline V gives CDR1 MNHEY, CDR2 SMNVEV (reference sequence). CDR3 DNA sequence: TGTGCCAGCAGTTTATCAGGGGCTGGCAAAAACATTCAGTACTTC. Protein sequence: CASSLSGAGKNIQYF.

The CDR3 sequence: CASSLGFRSMNTEAFF. The CDR3 region has the DNA TGTGCCAGCAGCTTGGGTTTCAGGTCCATGAACACTGAAGCTTTCTTT. The rearrangement joins TRBV5-6 to TRBJ1-1; D remains ambiguous. The germline CDR1 and CDR2 sequences are SGHDT and YYEEEE. With 0 bases removed from V and 0 bases from J, the gap between germline ends came to 12 bases. The CDR3 is 16 amino acids.

The chain employs TRBV5-1 and TRBJ1-4, with TRBD1 as a possible D gene (5 bases). CDR3 length: 14 amino acids. Germline V CDR1 and CDR2: SGHRS, YFSETQ. V shed 2 bases and J shed 8 bases, with 13 bases lying between them. The CDR3 spells CASSFQGAPEKLFF. CDR3 nucleotide sequence: TGCGCCAGCAGCTTTCAAGGGGCGCCGGAAAAACTGTTTTTT. Supplemented by reference TRBV5-1 and TRBJ1-4, the full variable domain reads KAGVTQTPRYLIKTRGQQVTLSCSPISGHRSVSWYQQTPGQGLQFLFEYFSETQRNKGNFPGRFSGRQFSNSRSEMNVSTLELGDSALYLCASSFQGAPEKLFFGSGTQLSVL.

The chain combines TRBV4-3 with TRBJ2-3; a weak D match, TRBD2 (6 bases). Trimming left V 2 bases short and J 2 bases short, with 17 bases between. The CDR3 runs 17 residues. The germline gives CDR1 LGHNA, CDR2 YSLEER. This CDR3 reads CASSQWAGKGNTDTQYF. The CDR3 nucleotides are TGCGCCAGCAGCCAATGGGCGGGGAAGGGGAACACAGATACGCAGTATTTT.

The chain uses TRBV18 and TRBJ2-1, with 9 positions matching TRBD2. The ends lost 2 bases at V and 6 bases at J; junction bases unmatched: 5. Germline V gene data show CDR1 as KGHSH and CDR2 as LQKENI. The CDR3 totals 15 residues. CDR3 protein: CASSPGGGRANEQFF. In DNA form, the CDR3 reads TGTGCCAGCTCACCAGGCGGCGGGAGGGCCAATGAGCAGTTCTTC.

This chain links TRBV12-5 with TRBJ2-5; possible D gene TRBD2, 5 bases. The germline gives CDR1 LGHNT, CDR2 FRNRAP. V gave up 9 bases and J gave up 6 bases, with 11 bases separating them. The CDR3 is 11 amino acids. The CDR3 DNA reads as TGTGCTAGGCGGGTCGGGAAGACCCAGTACTTC. Its translation: CARRVGKTQYF.

The chain carries TRBV11-2 and TRBJ2-2; tentative D call: TRBD2 (5 bases). CDR1 is SGHAT, CDR2 FQNNGV, per germline. Trimming removed 6 bases from V and 6 bases from J, with 17 bases in between. The CDR3 length is 15 residues. The CDR3 here is CASSLLRGSAGELFF. CDR3 coding DNA: TGTGCCAGCAGTTTGTTACGAGGGAGTGCCGGGGAGCTGTTTTTT.

The chain links TRBV5-4 to TRBJ1-2; TRBD1 is a possible D gene (6 bases). CDR1 and CDR2 from the germline V gene are SGHNT and YYREEE (reference sequence). CDR3 length equals 16 residues. Trimming took off 4 bases at V and 5 bases at J, with 21 bases between the two ends. In DNA, the CDR3 is TGTGCCAGCAGCGACCCTAGGGACACCCGGTGGTATGGCTACACCTTC. Protein sequence: CASSDPRDTRWYGYTF.

This chain links TRBV7-3 with TRBJ2-2; D is perhaps TRBD2 (5 bases). Germline V gives CDR1 SGHTA, CDR2 FQGTGA. This CDR3 is built from 14 residues. The germline V and J ends were trimmed by 3 bases and 3 bases, with 8 bases remaining between them. The CDR3 protein is CASSFGVDTGELFF. Here the CDR3 DNA reads TGTGCCAGCAGCTTCGGGGTTGACACCGGGGAGCTGTTTTTT.

The chain has TRBV23-1 and TRBJ2-1, with a possible D match to TRBD2 (5 bases). TRBV23-1 is noted as an ORF with a role that remains uncertain. The CDR3 consists of 16 residues. V gave up 8 bases and J gave up 0 bases, with 17 bases separating them. The CDR3 region is CASETIDDLSYNEQFF. DNA of the CDR3: TGCGCCAGCGAGACTATAGACGACCTCTCCTACAATGAGCAGTTCTTC.

The sample holds a few counts of this clone. The CDR3 here is CASSSDTLAQTQYF. As DNA, the CDR3 is TGTGCCAGCAGCTCGGACACTCTGGCGCAGACCCAGTACTTC. The genes are TRBV5-4 and TRBJ2-5; the D gene is possibly TRBD1 (5 bases). Germline lookup yields CDR1 SGHNT and CDR2 YYREEE (reference sequence). The ends were cut back, 3 bases at V and 6 bases at J, with 15 bases in the middle. The CDR3 covers 14 residues.

Concerning this clone itself: The junction differs from germline at one of its ends, possibly a read error. The rearrangement joins TRBV7-9 to TRBJ1-2; 8 bases match TRBD1. The CDR3 is 16 amino acids. Looked up from germline, CDR1 is SEHNR and CDR2 is FQNEAQ (reference sequence). In DNA, the CDR3 is TGTTCCAGCAGCTTAGCTACAGGGGGTCTCGGCTATGGCTACACCTTC. Translating it yields CSSSLATGGLGYGYTF.

V is TRBV10-3 and J is TRBJ1-2; 8 bases line up with TRBD1. The junction had 15 bases not matched to a gene; V was cut back by 10 bases and J by 8 bases. There are 14 residues in the CDR3. Germline values: CDR1 ENHRY, CDR2 SYGVKD. The CDR3 loop is CATGSTGDMGGYTF. Here the CDR3 DNA reads TGTGCCACAGGGTCGACAGGGGATATGGGCGGCTACACCTTC.

This chain links TRBV12-5 with TRBJ2-3, with a possible D match to TRBD2 (6 bases). Looked up from germline, CDR1 is LGHNT and CDR2 is FRNRAP. The CDR3 sequence is 18 residues long. Trimming removed 0 bases from V and 2 bases from J, with 18 bases in between. In nucleotides, the CDR3 is TGTGCTAGTGGTTTGGTACGTGTACGGAGGGGTTACACAGATACGCAGTATTTT. This sequence encodes CASGLVRVRRGYTDTQYF.

V is TRBV7-9 and J is TRBJ2-5; D unresolved. The DNA end is a closer match to TRBJ2-7, so the J assignment may be wrong. This CDR3 is built from 13 residues. Germline V gives CDR1 SEHNR, CDR2 FQNEAQ (reference sequence). CDR3 region: CASSLALSYEQYF. DNA for the CDR3: TGTGCCAGCAGCTTAGCGCTTTCCTACGAGCAGTACTTC.

The genes are TRBV7-2 and TRBJ1-5; TRBD1 agrees at 7 bases. Germline V lookup: CDR1 SGHTA, CDR2 FQGNSA. The V and J ends lost 5 bases and 3 bases, in that order; junction bases with no gene match: 7. The CDR3 loop spans 15 amino acids. CDR3 bases: TGTGCCAGCAGCCTAGGGGGACAGTTCAATCAGCCCCAGCATTTT. Protein product: CASSLGGQFNQPQHF.

This chain connects TRBV5-4 to TRBJ2-7; 11 nucleotides agree with TRBD2. The CDR3 has 12 amino acids. Germline V gives CDR1 SGHNT, CDR2 YYREEE (reference sequence). V shed 3 bases and J 12 bases; nucleotides not matched to a gene: 5. The CDR3 DNA is TGTGCCAGCAGCTATCGGACTAGCGGGCTGTACTTC. It encodes CASSYRTSGLYF.

The chain joins TRBV11-2 to TRBJ1-3; TRBD1 agrees at 8 bases. CDR1 and CDR2 from the germline V gene are SGHAT and FQNNGV. The CDR3 is 19 residues long. V lost 1 base to trimming and J lost 1 base; unmatched junction nucleotides: 12. The CDR3 region is CASSLGVTQGGNSGNTIYF. The CDR3 DNA sequence: TGTGCCAGCAGCTTAGGCGTCACACAGGGGGGAAATTCTGGAAACACCATATATTTT.

The chain couples TRBV9 to TRBJ1-5, with a possible D match to TRBD1 (6 bases). The V end lost 3 bases, the J end lost 4 bases, and 8 bases lay between the germline ends. The CDR3 is 13 amino acids. Germline assignment: CDR1 SGDLS and CDR2 YYNGEE. The CDR3 reads CASSAQGNQPQHF. CDR3 coding DNA: TGTGCCAGCAGCGCGCAGGGGAATCAGCCCCAGCATTTT.

The chain is built from TRBV18 and TRBJ2-1, with D possibly TRBD1 on 5 matching bases. CDR3 length: 13 residues. Germline CDR1 and CDR2: KGHSH and LQKENI. The ends were cut back, 3 bases at V and 5 bases at J, with 8 bases in the middle. The CDR3 loop is CASSPSGHNEQFF. DNA for the CDR3: TGTGCCAGCTCACCGTCAGGGCACAATGAGCAGTTCTTC.

The rearrangement uses TRBV10-1 and TRBJ2-7; 7 bases line up with TRBD2. This CDR3 has 14 amino acids. CDR1 is WNHNN and CDR2 is SYGVQD in the germline V gene (reference sequence). Trimming at V came to 0 bases and at J to 3 bases, leaving 2 bases not matched to a gene. CDR3 region: CASSESVAGYEQYF. The CDR3 nucleotides read TGCGCCAGCAGTGAGTCGGTAGCGGGCTACGAGCAGTACTTC.

The chain uses TRBV5-8 and TRBJ2-3; TRBD2 might be the D (5 bases). V was clipped by 4 bases and J by 2 bases, with 14 bases between them. CDR3 length: 15 residues. The germline V gene has CDR1 SGHTS and CDR2 YDEGEE. For the CDR3, the DNA is TGTGCCAGCAGCAATCGGGATTTTAACACAGATACGCAGTATTTT. It is translated as CASSNRDFNTDTQYF.

The chain employs TRBV4-3 and TRBJ2-4; 12 bases match TRBD2. Germline V gene data show CDR1 as LGHNA and CDR2 as YSLEER. V was clipped by 1 base and J by 0 bases; unmatched bases: 4. The CDR3 runs 18 residues. The CDR3 reads CASSQGTSGKLAKNIQYF. The CDR3 DNA reads as TGCGCCAGCAGCCAAGGGACTAGCGGGAAACTAGCCAAAAACATTCAGTACTTC.

This chain joins TRBV9 and TRBJ2-1, with TRBD2 matching 7 bases. V shed 3 bases, J shed 10 bases, and the junction held 10 bases outside the gene matches. Germline values: CDR1 SGDLS, CDR2 YYNGEE. The CDR3 has 14 amino acids. The CDR3 nucleotides read TGTGCCAGCAGCGGGAGTAGCGGGTGGAGGGAGCAGTTCTTC. Its protein is CASSGSSGWREQFF.

This chain joins TRBV9 and TRBJ2-6; TRBD1 agrees at 8 bases. There are 14 residues in the CDR3. Germline assignment: CDR1 SGDLS and CDR2 YYNGEE. The ends lost 4 bases at V and 11 bases at J; junction bases unmatched: 8. Here the CDR3 DNA reads TGTGCCAGCAGCCAAACGGGACAGGTCCACGTCCTGACTTTC. It specifies CASSQTGQVHVLTF.

This clone was seen just once. The chain is built from TRBV7-2 and TRBJ2-7, with 8 bases identical to TRBD2. The germline V gene has CDR1 SGHTA and CDR2 FQGNSA. V gave up 0 bases and J gave up 2 bases; unmatched junction bases: 9. The CDR3 length is 17 residues. The CDR3 region has the DNA TGTGCCAGCAGCTTAGCGGCGGGGGGTTTTCCTACCTACGAGCAGTACTTC. This sequence encodes CASSLAAGGFPTYEQYF.